This T cell receptor (beta chain) was found in a study of cytomegalovirus exposure and HLA in healthy donors. Whole-study results and caveats: Cytomegalovirus-associated TCR beta chains were listed, numbering more than 150.

The PCR contained 60 Vbeta and 13 Jbeta primers. Sequencing was performed with immunoSEQ multiplex PCR; in TCRdb, only in-frame clones are kept and a portion is missing. The table records 95,000 to 150,000 clones, less than 75% of them present only once. V dropped 0 bases and J dropped 6 bases, with 8 bases sitting between them. Germline CDR1 SGDLS, CDR2 YYNGEE. CDR3 length: 13 residues. Concerning this clone itself: Its antigen is as yet unknown. Other DNA sequences within the sample encode an identical CDR3.

Sequencing was done on a sample of PBMCs. V is TRBV9 and J is TRBJ2-3; D not resolved. The origin of this receptor is a woman aged 40-49 years in good health and CMV-seronegative. The CDR3 bases are TGTGCCAGCAGCGTAGGGTCGAGGGATACGCAGTATTTT. This gives the protein CASSVGSRDTQYF. Based on the CDR3 plus reference TRBV9 and TRBJ2-3, the full variable domain is DSGVTQTPKHLITATGQRVTLRCSPRSGDLSVYWYQQSLDQGLQFLIQYYNGEERAKGNILERFSAQQFPDLHSELNLSSLELGDSALYFCASSVGSRDTQYFGPGTRLTVL.